This TCR beta chain was documented in a study of cytomegalovirus exposure and HLA in healthy donors. Broader study findings: The authors later linked a missense DCLRE1C variant to TCR beta V- and J-gene trimming.

Note on this clone: The antigen is unknown.

It was with 60 Vbeta and 13 Jbeta primers that the PCR ran. Data came from immunoSEQ multiplex PCR; TCRdb stores just in-frame clones and leaves some out. The sample carries about 160,000 clones, 60% to 85% recorded once. CDR3 length equals 17 residues. V trimming: 2 bases; J trimming: 3 bases; junction bases outside the gene matches: 7. Germline V CDR1 and CDR2: ENHRY, SYGVKD. The clonotype comes from a female donor in good health and CMV-seronegative. What was sequenced was PBMCs. The J gene is TRBJ2-7, the V gene TRBV10-3, with 13 bases aligning to TRBD2. In DNA form, the CDR3 reads TGTGCCATCAGTGAGCCGGGGACTAGCGGGACCTACTACGAGCAGTACTTC. As protein: CAISEPGTSGTYYEQYF.